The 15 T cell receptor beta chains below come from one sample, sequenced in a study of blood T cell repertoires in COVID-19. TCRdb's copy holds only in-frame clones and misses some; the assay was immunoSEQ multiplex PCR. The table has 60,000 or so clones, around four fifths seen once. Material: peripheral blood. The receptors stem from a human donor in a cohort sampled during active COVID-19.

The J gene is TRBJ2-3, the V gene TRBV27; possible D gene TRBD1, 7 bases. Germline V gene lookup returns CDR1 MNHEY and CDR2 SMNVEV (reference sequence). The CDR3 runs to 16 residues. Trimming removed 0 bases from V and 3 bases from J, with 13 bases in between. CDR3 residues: CASSLSRPGGTDTQYF. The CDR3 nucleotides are TGTGCCAGCAGTTTATCGCGTCCAGGGGGGACAGATACGCAGTATTTT.

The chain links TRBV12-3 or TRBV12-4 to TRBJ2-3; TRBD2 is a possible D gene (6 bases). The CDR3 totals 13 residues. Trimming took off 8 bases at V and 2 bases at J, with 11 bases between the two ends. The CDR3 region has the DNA TGTGCCAGCTTGGGGGGTCCCACAGATACGCAGTATTTT. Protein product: CASLGGPTDTQYF.

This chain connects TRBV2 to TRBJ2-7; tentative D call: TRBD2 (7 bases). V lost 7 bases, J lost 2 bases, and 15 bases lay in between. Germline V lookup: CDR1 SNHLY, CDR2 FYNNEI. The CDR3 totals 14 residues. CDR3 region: CASKEGEGAYEQYF. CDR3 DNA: TGTGCCAGCAAGGAGGGGGAGGGGGCCTACGAGCAGTACTTC.

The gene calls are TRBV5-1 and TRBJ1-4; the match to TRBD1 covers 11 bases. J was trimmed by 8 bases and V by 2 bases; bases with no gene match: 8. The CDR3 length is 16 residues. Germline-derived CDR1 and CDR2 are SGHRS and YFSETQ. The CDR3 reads CASSLNGQGAGEKLFF. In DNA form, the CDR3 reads TGCGCCAGCAGCTTAAATGGACAGGGGGCGGGGGAAAAACTGTTTTTT.

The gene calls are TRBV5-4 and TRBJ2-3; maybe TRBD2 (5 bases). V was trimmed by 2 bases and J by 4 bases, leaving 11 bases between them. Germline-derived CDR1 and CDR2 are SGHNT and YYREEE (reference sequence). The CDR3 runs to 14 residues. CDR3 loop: CASSFRAGADTQYF. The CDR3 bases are TGTGCCAGCAGCTTCCGGGCCGGGGCAGATACGCAGTATTTT.

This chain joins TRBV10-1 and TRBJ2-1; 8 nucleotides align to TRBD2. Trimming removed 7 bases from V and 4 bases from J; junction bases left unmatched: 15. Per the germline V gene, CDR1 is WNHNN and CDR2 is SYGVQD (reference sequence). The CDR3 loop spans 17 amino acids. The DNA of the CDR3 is TGCGCCAGCATTAATTGTGGTCGGGCTAGCGGGTACAATGAGCAGTTCTTC. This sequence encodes CASINCGRASGYNEQFF.

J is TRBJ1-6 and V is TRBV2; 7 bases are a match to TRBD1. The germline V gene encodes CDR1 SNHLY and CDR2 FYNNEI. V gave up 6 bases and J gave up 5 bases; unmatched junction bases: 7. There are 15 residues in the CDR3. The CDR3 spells CASSHQGQNNSPLHF. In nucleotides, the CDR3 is TGTGCCAGCAGCCACCAGGGACAGAATAATTCACCCCTCCACTTT.

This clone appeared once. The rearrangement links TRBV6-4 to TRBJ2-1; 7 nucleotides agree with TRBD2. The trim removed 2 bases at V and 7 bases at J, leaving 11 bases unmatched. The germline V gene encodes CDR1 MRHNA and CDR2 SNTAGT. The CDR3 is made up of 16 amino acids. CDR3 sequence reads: CASSDTATSRWNEQFF. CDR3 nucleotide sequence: TGTGCCAGCAGTGACACCGCGACTAGCAGGTGGAATGAGCAGTTCTTC.

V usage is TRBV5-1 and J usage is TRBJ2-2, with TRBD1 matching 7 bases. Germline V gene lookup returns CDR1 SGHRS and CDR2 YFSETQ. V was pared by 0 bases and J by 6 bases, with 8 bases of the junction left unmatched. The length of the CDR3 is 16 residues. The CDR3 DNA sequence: TGCGCCAGCAGCTTGGGAGTAACAGGGGTATCCGGGGAGCTGTTTTTT. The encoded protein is CASSLGVTGVSGELFF.

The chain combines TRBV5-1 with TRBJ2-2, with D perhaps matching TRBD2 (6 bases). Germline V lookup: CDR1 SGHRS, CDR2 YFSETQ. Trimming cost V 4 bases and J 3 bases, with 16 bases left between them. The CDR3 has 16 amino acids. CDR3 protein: CASSPRYGGDTGELFF. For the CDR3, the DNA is TGCGCCAGCAGCCCGAGATACGGCGGGGACACCGGGGAGCTGTTTTTT.

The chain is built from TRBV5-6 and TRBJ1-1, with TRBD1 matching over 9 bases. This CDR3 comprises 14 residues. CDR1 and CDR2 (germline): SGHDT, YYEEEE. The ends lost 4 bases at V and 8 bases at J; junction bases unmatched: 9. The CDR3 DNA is TGTGCCAGCAGCAATTGGGACAGGGAAACGGAAGCTTTCTTT. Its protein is CASSNWDRETEAFF.

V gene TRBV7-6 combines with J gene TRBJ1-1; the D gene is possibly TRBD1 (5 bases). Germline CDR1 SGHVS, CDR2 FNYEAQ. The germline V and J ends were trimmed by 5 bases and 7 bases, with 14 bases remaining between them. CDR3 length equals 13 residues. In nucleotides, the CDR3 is TGTGCCAGCAGCCAACGAAGGGGCCATGAAGCTTTCTTT. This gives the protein CASSQRRGHEAFF.

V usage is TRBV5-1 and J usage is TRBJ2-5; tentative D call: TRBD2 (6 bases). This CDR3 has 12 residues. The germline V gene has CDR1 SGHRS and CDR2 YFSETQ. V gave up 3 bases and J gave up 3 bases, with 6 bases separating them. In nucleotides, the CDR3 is TGCGCCAGCAGCTCGGGGGAAGAGACCCAGTACTTC. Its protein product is CASSSGEETQYF.

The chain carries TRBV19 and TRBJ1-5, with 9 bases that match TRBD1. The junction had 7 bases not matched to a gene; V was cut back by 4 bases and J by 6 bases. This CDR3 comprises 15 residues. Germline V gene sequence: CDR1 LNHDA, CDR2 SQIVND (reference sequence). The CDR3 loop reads CASSTPGQGTQPQHF. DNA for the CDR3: TGTGCCAGTAGTACGCCAGGACAGGGGACTCAGCCCCAGCATTTT.

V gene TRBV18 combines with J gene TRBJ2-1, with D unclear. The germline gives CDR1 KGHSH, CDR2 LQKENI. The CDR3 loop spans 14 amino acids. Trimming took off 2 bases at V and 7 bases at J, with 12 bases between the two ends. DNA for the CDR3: TGTGCCAGCTCACCATTAACCACGAGGAATGAGCAGTTCTTC. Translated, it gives CASSPLTTRNEQFF.